A selection of T cell receptor beta chains follows, all from one sample in a study of T-cell memory formation after mild COVID-19. TCRdb redid the calling of the 5' RACE reads with MiXCR, one entry per CDR3 protein. The sample has around 250,000 distinct CDR3 sequences, just over 15% seen once; the top ten hold over 2%. Sequenced: PBMCs or a T cell subset sorted from them (not recorded which). Receptors were obtained from an adult woman who had mild COVID-19 (a few samples of this study predate the infection). Cell type and time point are not known. The CDR3 runs from the conserved cysteine through the conserved F or W.

>TRBJ1-1|11|TRBV20-1
CSASFEPEAFF
>TRBJ2-1|13|TRBV6-6
CASTLTIRNEQFF
>TRBJ2-1|16|TRBV19
CASSMGRAWPRNEQFF
>TRBJ2-7|13|TRBV29-1
CSVGWDPAYEQYF
>TRBJ2-1|16|TRBV7-2
CASTPPGTRAGNEQFF
>TRBJ1-2|15|TRBV4-3
CASSQGRPDRYGYTF
>TRBJ2-4|17|TRBV7-2
CASSSALGAGAKNIQYF
>TRBJ2-7|14|TRBV12-3/TRBV12-4
CASSPRRAGDEQYF
>TRBJ2-1|15|TRBV6-4
CASSDGYGGYNEQFF
>TRBJ2-3|12|TRBV7-9
CASSQDGYTQYF
>TRBJ2-2|16|TRBV2
CASSEGGTVNTGELFF
>TRBJ2-3|15|TRBV20-1
CSPRRGSGSTDTQYF
>TRBJ2-3|15|TRBV20-1
CSARVGLAGADTQYF
>TRBJ1-6|13|TRBV2
CASSGSDRSPLHF
>TRBJ1-2|13|TRBV30
CAWTLDPTGGYTF
>TRBJ2-1|14|TRBV7-9
CASSLAGLGNEQFF
>TRBJ2-7|15|TRBV5-1
CASSPELAGAYEQYF
>TRBJ1-1|16|TRBV7-2
CASSLGQGVGYTEAFF
>TRBJ2-5|14|TRBV29-1
CSVTDRGRQETQYF
>TRBJ1-2|15|TRBV7-2
CASSLVGVENYGYTF
>TRBJ1-5|16|TRBV7-2
CASSLAGRAVNQPQHF
>TRBJ1-2|13|TRBV19
CASSIPQGGGYTF
>TRBJ2-1|14|TRBV12-3/TRBV12-4
CASGLAGNYNEQFF
>TRBJ2-7|15|TRBV2
CASKKIGGGAYEQYF
>TRBJ2-1|14|TRBV18
CASSPAGVRDEQFF
>TRBJ1-2|15|TRBV10-3
CAIRTLGQGDGGYTF
>TRBJ2-1|16|TRBV29-1
CSVEGSSGRVVNEQFF
>TRBJ2-1|11|TRBV12-3/TRBV12-4
CASTLGGEQFF
>TRBJ2-4|15|TRBV29-1
CSVVVQGIAKNIQYF
>TRBJ2-5|16|TRBV3-1
CASSTGLAGFQETQYF
>TRBJ2-3|14|TRBV11-3
CASMGGAPTDTQYF
>TRBJ2-3|17|TRBV5-5
CASSLMGRQMSTDTQYF
>TRBJ1-1|15|TRBV20-1
CSARSTPTMNTEAFF
>TRBJ1-2|17|TRBV7-9
CASSLGRWDRGNYGYTF
>TRBJ2-7|17|TRBV6-2/TRBV6-3
CASSYPISGTSGSEQYF
>TRBJ2-5|16|TRBV7-9
CASSARGTSANRTQYF
>TRBJ2-3|23|TRBV7-2
CASIIGGPGLAGPPRWSADTQYF
>TRBJ2-7|14|TRBV12-3/TRBV12-4
CASSSTGGSYEQYF
>TRBJ1-6|15|TRBV27
CASSLRSLNNSPLHF
>TRBJ2-2|17|TRBV5-5
CASSFSGGHISTGELFF
>TRBJ2-5|13|TRBV18
CASSPSRQETQYF
>TRBJ2-4|14|TRBV3-1
CASSQRVAKNIQYF
>TRBJ1-2|15|TRBV7-9
CASSNHWTGEDGYTF
>TRBJ2-7|14|TRBV18
CASSLSDRVHEQYF
>TRBJ1-5|13|TRBV20-1
CSARYRGGQPQHF
>TRBJ2-5|15|TRBV7-9
CASSPGQGGFETQYF
>TRBJ2-3|14|TRBV20-1
CSAAGTGGPDTQYF
>TRBJ2-1|18|TRBV5-5
CASSPAWPGTPEPDEQFF
>TRBJ2-1|17|TRBV3-1
CASSQDLASGRRGEQFF
>TRBJ2-3|14|TRBV7-3
CASSFQTQDDTQYF
>TRBJ2-1|15|TRBV7-3
CASSPSSGRYNEQFF
>TRBJ2-3|16|TRBV7-2
CASSFQRDPMSNTQYF
>TRBJ2-1|15|TRBV5-4
CASSVLGQGPNEQFF
>TRBJ2-3|15|TRBV10-3
CAISFSSGTTDTQYF
>TRBJ2-7|17|TRBV20-1
CSARALGLAESSYEQYF
>TRBJ2-1|15|TRBV20-1
CSARDRSLPHNEQFF
>TRBJ1-2|15|TRBV7-9
CASSTTGPANYGYTF
>TRBJ2-1|15|TRBV4-2
CASSQDESAYNEQFF
>TRBJ2-3|14|TRBV7-9
CASSTFRDTDTQYF